Shown below are 28 T cell receptor beta chains from a single sample sequenced in a study of cytomegalovirus exposure and HLA in healthy donors. The repertoire was sequenced with immunoSEQ multiplex PCR; TCRdb's copy has only in-frame clones and lacks some. The data hold some 290,000 clones, with over 75% observed a single time. The sample taken for sequencing was PBMCs. These receptors were taken from a man between 25 and 39 years old in good health and CMV-seronegative.

This clone was recorded only once. The chain joins TRBV29-1 to TRBJ2-7; possible D gene TRBD2, 6 bases. CDR1 SQVTM and CDR2 ANQGSEA come from the germline V gene. This CDR3 has 13 amino acids. V lost 4 bases to trimming and J lost 0 bases, with 10 bases between them. The CDR3 DNA reads TGCAGCGTTGGCGGGGTAGACTCCTACGAGCAGTACTTC. Translated: CSVGGVDSYEQYF.

The chain couples TRBV7-9 to TRBJ2-3; maybe TRBD1 (6 bases). Germline CDR1 and CDR2: SEHNR and FQNEAQ (reference sequence). Trimming removed 5 bases from V and 4 bases from J, with 13 bases in between. The CDR3 totals 14 residues. CDR3 sequence reads: CASSVDGGADTQYF. In DNA, the CDR3 is TGTGCCAGCAGCGTAGATGGGGGCGCAGATACGCAGTATTTT.

The V call is TRBV9, the J call TRBJ2-7; TRBD2 matches at 11 bases. This CDR3 is 16 amino acids long. In germline, CDR1 is SGDLS, CDR2 YYNGEE. The V gene end was trimmed by 2 bases and the J gene end by 4 bases; junction bases not matched to a gene: 8. The CDR3 DNA sequence: TGTGCCAGCAGCGTCAATAGCGGGGGGGCCAGGTACGAGCAGTACTTC. Protein product: CASSVNSGGARYEQYF. Looking up the rest from reference TRBV9 and TRBJ2-7 gives the full variable domain: DSGVTQTPKHLITATGQRVTLRCSPRSGDLSVYWYQQSLDQGLQFLIQYYNGEERAKGNILERFSAQQFPDLHSELNLSSLELGDSALYFCASSVNSGGARYEQYFGPGTRLTVT.

The rearrangement uses TRBV30 and TRBJ2-7; 7 bases line up with TRBD2. Germline values: CDR1 GTSNPN, CDR2 SVGIG (reference sequence). The CDR3 runs to 11 residues. The CDR3 DNA is TGTGGCGGGAGCTTCGGGTACGAGCAGTACTTC. Encoded protein: CGGSFGYEQYF.

This chain joins TRBV4-1 and TRBJ2-1; 9 bases fit TRBD1. The trim removed 1 base at V and 9 bases at J, leaving 4 bases unmatched. CDR1 and CDR2 from the germline V gene are MGHRA and YSYEKL. This CDR3 comprises 14 residues. In DNA form, the CDR3 reads TGCGCCAGCAGCCAAGTAACAGGGGGCATTGAGCAGTTCTTC. Translated: CASSQVTGGIEQFF.

The V and J genes are TRBV5-4 and TRBJ1-2; 11 nucleotides agree with TRBD1. Germline V gene data show CDR1 as SGHNT and CDR2 as YYREEE (reference sequence). The length of the CDR3 is 15 residues. Trimming removed 4 bases from V and 4 bases from J; junction bases left unmatched: 6. The CDR3 reads CASSPRGTGGYGYTF. DNA of the CDR3: TGTGCCAGCAGCCCCAGAGGGACAGGGGGCTATGGCTACACCTTC.

The rearrangement uses TRBV6-6 and TRBJ1-3, with 7 bases matching TRBD1. In germline, CDR1 is MNHNY, CDR2 SVGAGI (reference sequence). This CDR3 comprises 15 residues. The V gene end was trimmed by 7 bases and the J gene end by 1 base; junction bases not matched to a gene: 7. CDR3 in amino acids: CASTDRVSSGNTIYF. The CDR3 region has the DNA TGTGCCAGCACCGACAGGGTATCTTCTGGAAACACCATATATTTT.

This chain joins TRBV7-8 and TRBJ2-3; D perhaps matches TRBD2 (5 bases). From germline, CDR1 is SGHVS and CDR2 FQNEAQ. This CDR3 is built from 15 residues. The V gene lost 1 base and the J gene lost 6 bases, with 14 bases spanning the gap. The CDR3 DNA reads as TGTGCCAGCAGCTTAGTGGCCGGGGTTTCCGATACGCAGTATTTT. It is translated as CASSLVAGVSDTQYF.

The genes are TRBV5-5 and TRBJ2-1; TRBD2 agrees at 8 bases. This CDR3 has 15 residues. Per the germline V gene, CDR1 is SGHKS and CDR2 is YYEKEE (reference sequence). V shed 4 bases, J shed 12 bases, and the junction held 15 bases outside the gene matches. This CDR3 is CASSALLAGGGVQFF. The DNA for the CDR3 is TGTGCCAGCAGCGCATTGCTAGCGGGCGGTGGTGTGCAGTTCTTC. The full variable domain, its missing parts supplied by reference TRBV5-5 and TRBJ2-1, is DAGVTQSPTHLIKTRGQQVTLRCSPISGHKSVSWYQQVLGQGPQFIFQYYEKEERGRGNFPDRFSARQFPNYSSELNVNALLLGDSALYLCASSALLAGGGVQFFGPGTRLTVL.

This chain connects TRBV5-6 to TRBJ2-3; 12 bases match TRBD2. This CDR3 region has 16 residues. V was pared by 2 bases and J by 5 bases, with 6 bases of the junction left unmatched. Germline V CDR1 and CDR2: SGHDT, YYEEEE. The CDR3 DNA is TGTGCCAGCAGCTTCTCTAGCGGGGGGGCCAAAGATACGCAGTATTTT. Its protein is CASSFSSGGAKDTQYF.

V is TRBV7-9 and J is TRBJ1-4, with D possibly matching TRBD1 (5 bases). CDR3 length equals 15 residues. Germline CDR1 reads SEHNR; CDR2 reads FQNEAQ (reference sequence). Deletions cut 1 base from V and 10 bases from J, with 16 bases between. CDR3 amino acids: CASSLGGREWAKLFF. The CDR3 nucleotides read TGTGCCAGCAGCTTAGGAGGCAGGGAATGGGCAAAACTGTTTTTT.

This chain joins TRBV29-1 and TRBJ2-7; TRBD1 matches at 7 bases. The V and J ends lost 7 bases and 1 base, in that order; junction bases with no gene match: 7. From germline, CDR1 is SQVTM and CDR2 ANQGSEA. This CDR3 contains 13 residues. The CDR3 sequence: CSAKTGTSYEQYF. The CDR3, as DNA: TGCAGCGCGAAGACAGGGACATCCTACGAGCAGTACTTC.

The chain is built from TRBV5-1 and TRBJ1-3; D unclear. This CDR3 is 15 amino acids long. V was trimmed by 4 bases and J by 4 bases, leaving 15 bases between them. From germline, CDR1 is SGHRS and CDR2 YFSETQ. The CDR3 spells CASSPGSRPGNTIYF. CDR3 sequence (DNA): TGCGCCAGCAGCCCCGGGTCTAGGCCAGGAAACACCATATATTTT. The full variable domain, completed using reference TRBV5-1 and TRBJ1-3, is KAGVTQTPRYLIKTRGQQVTLSCSPISGHRSVSWYQQTPGQGLQFLFEYFSETQRNKGNFPGRFSGRQFSNSRSEMNVSTLELGDSALYLCASSPGSRPGNTIYFGEGSWLTVV.

The V and J genes are TRBV19 and TRBJ1-4, with D hard to call. The V end was cut by 3 bases, the J end by 0 bases, with 8 bases between. The CDR3 is made up of 15 amino acids. Germline V lookup: CDR1 LNHDA, CDR2 SQIVND (reference sequence). The CDR3 reads CASSIGEPTNEKLFF. The CDR3, as DNA: TGTGCCAGTAGTATTGGAGAACCAACTAATGAAAAACTGTTTTTT.

The chain recombines TRBV27 with TRBJ1-6; the match to TRBD1 covers 7 bases. J gave up 10 bases and V 3 bases, and 0 bases lay outside the gene matches. The CDR3 is 12 amino acids. Per the germline V gene, CDR1 is MNHEY and CDR2 is SMNVEV (reference sequence). CDR3 sequence reads: CASSLTGSPLHF. The CDR3 region has the DNA TGTGCCAGCAGTTTGACAGGGTCACCCCTCCACTTT.

The chain links TRBV12-5 to TRBJ1-2, with 9 bases identical to TRBD1. The CDR3 has 12 residues. Germline values: CDR1 LGHNT, CDR2 FRNRAP. The V segment lost 5 bases and the J segment 8 bases; nucleotides outside the gene matches: 3. The CDR3 DNA sequence: TGTGCTAGTGGTGGGGACAGGGTCGGCTACACCTTC. This gives the protein CASGGDRVGYTF.

The sample holds a few counts of this clone. The J gene is TRBJ2-7, the V gene TRBV10-3; 7 bases map to TRBD1. This CDR3 spans 11 amino acids. Germline values: CDR1 ENHRY, CDR2 SYGVKD. The J segment lost 5 bases and the V segment lost 5 bases, leaving 0 bases of the junction unmatched. The DNA of the CDR3 is TGTGCCATCAGTCAGGGGGACGAGCAGTACTTC. Protein product: CAISQGDEQYF.

This chain links TRBV15 with TRBJ2-7, with unresolved D. CDR3 size: 18 residues. Germline assignment: CDR1 LNHNV and CDR2 YYDKDF (reference sequence). Trimming left V 0 bases short and J 2 bases short, with 20 bases between. CDR3 coding DNA: TGTGCCACCAGCAGAGATCTGGCAGTTACATCCCTGGCCTACGAGCAGTACTTC. This encodes CATSRDLAVTSLAYEQYF. Variable domain in full (rest from reference TRBV15 and TRBJ2-7): DAMVIQNPRYQVTQFGKPVTLSCSQTLNHNVMYWYQQKSSQAPKLLFHYYDKDFNNEADTPDNFQSRRPNTSFCFLDIRSPGLGDTAMYLCATSRDLAVTSLAYEQYFGPGTRLTVT.

This chain links TRBV5-5 with TRBJ2-2; D might be TRBD2 (5 bases). The CDR3 extends over 15 amino acids. CDR1 is SGHKS, CDR2 YYEKEE, per germline (reference sequence). V dropped 4 bases and J dropped 2 bases, with 12 bases sitting between them. The CDR3 nucleotides are TGTGCCAGCAGCCCTCGCGAGGGCAACACCGGGGAGCTGTTTTTT. Amino acid sequence: CASSPREGNTGELFF.

This clone was detected only once. A junction boundary mismatches the germline segment, possibly from a read error. The chain combines TRBV5-1 with TRBJ2-7, with no clear D. The CDR3 consists of 11 residues. Looked up from germline, CDR1 is SGHRS and CDR2 is YFSETQ. In DNA, the CDR3 is TGCGCCAGCAGCTTCTCCGACGAGCAGTACTTC. It yields the protein CASSFSDEQYF. Full variable domain (outside the CDR3, taken from reference TRBV5-1 and TRBJ2-7): KAGVTQTPRYLIKTRGQQVTLSCSPISGHRSVSWYQQTPGQGLQFLFEYFSETQRNKGNFPGRFSGRQFSNSRSEMNVSTLELGDSALYLCASSFSDEQYFGPGTRLTVT.

This CDR3 is CASSQGGTPQELAYGYTF. The CDR3 DNA sequence: TGTGCCAGCAGCCAAGGAGGGACACCCCAGGAGTTGGCTTATGGCTACACCTTC. The V and J genes are TRBV14 and TRBJ1-2; D perhaps matches TRBD1 (6 bases). The V gene's germline CDR1 is SGHDN and CDR2 FVKESK. Trimming removed 1 base at V and 5 bases at J, with 23 bases between. This CDR3 contains 18 residues.

V usage is TRBV4-3 and J usage is TRBJ2-3; TRBD2 matches at 12 bases. The germline CDR1 and CDR2 sequences are LGHNA and YSLEER. The CDR3 sequence is 16 residues long. The ends lost 1 base at V and 3 bases at J; junction bases unmatched: 2. CDR3: CASSQGTSGVTDTQYF. CDR3 DNA: TGCGCCAGCAGCCAAGGGACTAGCGGGGTTACAGATACGCAGTATTTT.

The V call is TRBV5-5, the J call TRBJ1-5; no reliable D call. The CDR3 is made up of 17 amino acids. Germline CDR1 is SGHKS and CDR2 is YYEKEE (reference sequence). Trimming pared 2 bases from V and 2 bases from J, leaving 17 bases between. CDR3 DNA sequence: TGTGCCAGCAGCTTAAATGTCAGGATCGAGCGCAATCAGCCCCAGCATTTT. Amino acids: CASSLNVRIERNQPQHF.

The chain is built from TRBV6-1 and TRBJ2-3; no clear D gene. This CDR3 spans 16 amino acids. Trimming pared 3 bases from V and 0 bases from J, leaving 13 bases between. The germline V gene has CDR1 MNHNS and CDR2 SASEGT. DNA for the CDR3: TGTGCCAGCAGTGACCGGCGGCTTGCTAGCACAGATACGCAGTATTTT. Its protein is CASSDRRLASTDTQYF.

The V call is TRBV6-5, the J call TRBJ2-7; TRBD1 matches at 8 bases. Germline lookup yields CDR1 MNHEY and CDR2 SVGAGI. The CDR3 spans 13 residues. J was trimmed by 0 bases and V by 8 bases; bases with no gene match: 3. In DNA form, the CDR3 reads TGTGCCAGCTGGGGACAGGTCTCCTACGAGCAGTACTTC. It codes for CASWGQVSYEQYF.

The chain combines TRBV2 with TRBJ1-5; TRBD1 is a possible D gene (6 bases). CDR3 length: 14 amino acids. CDR1 is SNHLY, CDR2 FYNNEI, per germline. V was shortened by 7 bases and J by 6 bases, with 16 bases between the two germline ends. The CDR3 is CASTWGGARQPQHF. The CDR3 nucleotides are TGTGCCAGCACTTGGGGGGGCGCCCGTCAGCCCCAGCATTTT.

The chain couples TRBV5-1 to TRBJ2-3; 8 bases are a match to TRBD2. This CDR3 spans 15 amino acids. The germline CDR1 and CDR2 sequences are SGHRS and YFSETQ. The trim removed 5 bases at V and 4 bases at J, leaving 9 bases unmatched. The chain's CDR3 is CASRSGGVLADTQYF. CDR3 in DNA: TGCGCCAGCAGAAGCGGGGGCGTTCTCGCAGATACGCAGTATTTT.

The genes are TRBV12-5 and TRBJ2-1, with 10 bases matching TRBD1. The germline V gene encodes CDR1 LGHNT and CDR2 FRNRAP. J was trimmed by 2 bases and V by 7 bases; bases with no gene match: 8. This CDR3 is built from 16 residues. CDR3: CASALYGTGAYNEQFF. Here the CDR3 DNA reads TGTGCTAGTGCCCTATACGGGACAGGGGCCTACAATGAGCAGTTCTTC.